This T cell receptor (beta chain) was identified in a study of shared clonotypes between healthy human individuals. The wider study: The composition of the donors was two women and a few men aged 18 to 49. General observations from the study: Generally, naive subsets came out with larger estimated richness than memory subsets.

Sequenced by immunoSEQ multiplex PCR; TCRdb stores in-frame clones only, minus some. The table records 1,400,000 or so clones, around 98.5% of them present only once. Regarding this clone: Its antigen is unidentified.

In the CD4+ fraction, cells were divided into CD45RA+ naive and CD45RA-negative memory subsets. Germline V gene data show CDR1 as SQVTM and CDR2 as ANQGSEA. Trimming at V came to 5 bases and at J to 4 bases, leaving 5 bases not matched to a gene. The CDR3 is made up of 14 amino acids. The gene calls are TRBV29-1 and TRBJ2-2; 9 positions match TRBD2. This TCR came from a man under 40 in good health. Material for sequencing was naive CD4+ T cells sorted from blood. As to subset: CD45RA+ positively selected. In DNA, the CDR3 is TGCAGCGTTAGCGGGAGGCTCGGCACCGGGGAGCTGTTTTTT. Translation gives CSVSGRLGTGELFF.